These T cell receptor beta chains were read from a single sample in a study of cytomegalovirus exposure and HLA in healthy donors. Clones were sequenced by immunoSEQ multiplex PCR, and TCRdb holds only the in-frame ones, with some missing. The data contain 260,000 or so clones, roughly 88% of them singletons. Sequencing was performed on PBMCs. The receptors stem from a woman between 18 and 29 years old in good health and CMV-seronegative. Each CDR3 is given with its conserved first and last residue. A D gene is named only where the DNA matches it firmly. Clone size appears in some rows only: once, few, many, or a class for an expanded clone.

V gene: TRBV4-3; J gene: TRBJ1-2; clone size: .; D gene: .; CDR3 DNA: TGCGCCAGCAGCCAAGATTTTGGAGGGTCTAGCTACACCTTC; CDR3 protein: CASSQDFGGSSYTF
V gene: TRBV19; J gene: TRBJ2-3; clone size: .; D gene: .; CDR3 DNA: TGTGCCAGTAGTAAGGGACACACAGATACGCAGTATTTT; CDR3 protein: CASSKGHTDTQYF
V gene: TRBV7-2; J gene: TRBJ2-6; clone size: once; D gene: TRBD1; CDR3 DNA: TGTGCCAGCGGACAGGCAGGGCCCCTCACTTTC; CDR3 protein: CASGQAGPLTF
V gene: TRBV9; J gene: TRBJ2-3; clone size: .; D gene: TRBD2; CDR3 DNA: TGTGCCAGCAGCGTAGTGGGACTAGCGGGAGTATTTGTTACGCAGTATTTT; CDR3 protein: CASSVVGLAGVFVTQYF
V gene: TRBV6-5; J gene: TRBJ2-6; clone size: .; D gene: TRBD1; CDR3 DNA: TGTGCCAGCAGTCGACAGGGGGACGGGGCCAACGTCCTGACTTTC; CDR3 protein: CASSRQGDGANVLTF
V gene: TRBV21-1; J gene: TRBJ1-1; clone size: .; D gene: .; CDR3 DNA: TGTGCCAGCAGCAAAGGGGGCGGCGGCTTGAACACTGAAGCTTTCTTT; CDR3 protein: CASSKGGGGLNTEAFF
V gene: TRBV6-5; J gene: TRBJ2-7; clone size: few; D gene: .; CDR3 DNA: TGTGCCAGCACCAGGGACACCGGCGAGCAGTACTTC; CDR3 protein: CASTRDTGEQYF
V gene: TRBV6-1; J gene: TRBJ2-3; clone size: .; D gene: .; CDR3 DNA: TGTGCCAGCAGGGACACCAACACAGATACGCAGTATTTT; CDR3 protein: CASRDTNTDTQYF
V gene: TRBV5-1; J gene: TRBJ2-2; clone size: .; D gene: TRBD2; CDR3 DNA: TGCGCCAGCAGCCATCAAACTAGCGGGAGTATTTCCGGGGAGCTGTTTTTT; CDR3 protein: CASSHQTSGSISGELFF
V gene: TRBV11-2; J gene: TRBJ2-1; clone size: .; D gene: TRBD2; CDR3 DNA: TGTGCCAGCAGCTTAGAGCCGCGGGAGGGAGGTGAGCAGTTCTTC; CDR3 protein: CASSLEPREGGEQFF
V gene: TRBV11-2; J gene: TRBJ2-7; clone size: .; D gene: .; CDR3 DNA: TGTGCCAGCAGCTTACCCAGACTAGTATATTCCTACGAGCAGTACTTC; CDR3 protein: CASSLPRLVYSYEQYF
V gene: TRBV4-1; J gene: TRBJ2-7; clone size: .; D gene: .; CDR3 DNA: TGCGCCAGCAGCCTGCGGGACAGTAAAACCTACGAGCAGTACTTC; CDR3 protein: CASSLRDSKTYEQYF
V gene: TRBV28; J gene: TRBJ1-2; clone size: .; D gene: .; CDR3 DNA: TGTGCCAGCAGCAATTCAGGGACAAACGATGGCTACACCTTC; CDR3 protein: CASSNSGTNDGYTF
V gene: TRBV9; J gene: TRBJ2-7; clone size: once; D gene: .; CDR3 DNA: TGTGCCAGCAGCGTAGGAAGCGCAACGTCCTACGAGCAGTACTTC; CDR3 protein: CASSVGSATSYEQYF
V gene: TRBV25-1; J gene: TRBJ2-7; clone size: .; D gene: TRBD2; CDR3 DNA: TGTGCCAGCACCCCGACTAGCGGAAGCTACTACGAGCAGTACTTC; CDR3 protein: CASTPTSGSYYEQYF
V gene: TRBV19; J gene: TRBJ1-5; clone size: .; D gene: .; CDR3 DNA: TGTGCCAGTAGTATGGGTTGGCGGCGACTCGGGGGCAATCAGCCCCAGCATTTT; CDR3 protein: CASSMGWRRLGGNQPQHF
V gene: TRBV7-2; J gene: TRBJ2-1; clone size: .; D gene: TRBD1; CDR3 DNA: TGTGCCAGCAGCCATTCGGGACAGGGGGCCGGTGAGCAGTTCTTC; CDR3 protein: CASSHSGQGAGEQFF
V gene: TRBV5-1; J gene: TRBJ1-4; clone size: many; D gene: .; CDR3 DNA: TGCGCCAGCAGCCCAATGCACCGACAGGCAACTAATGAAAAACTGTTTTTT; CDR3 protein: CASSPMHRQATNEKLFF
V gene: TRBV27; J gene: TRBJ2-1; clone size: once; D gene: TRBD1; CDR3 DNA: TGTGCCAGCAGTTTCGGGACAGGTGGTAATGAGCAGTTCTTC; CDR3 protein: CASSFGTGGNEQFF
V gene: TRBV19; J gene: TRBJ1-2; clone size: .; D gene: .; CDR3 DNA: TGTGCCAGTAGTATTAAGTCACCAGGCTATGGCTACACCTTC; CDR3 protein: CASSIKSPGYGYTF
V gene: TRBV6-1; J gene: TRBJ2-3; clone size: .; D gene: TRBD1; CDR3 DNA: TGTGCCAGCAGACCGGGACAGGGGGCTGATACGCAGTATTTT; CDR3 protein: CASRPGQGADTQYF
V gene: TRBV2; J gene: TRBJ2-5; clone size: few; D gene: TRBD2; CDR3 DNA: TGTGCCATCCAGACGGGACTAGCGGAAGAGACCCAGTACTTC; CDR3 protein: CAIQTGLAEETQYF
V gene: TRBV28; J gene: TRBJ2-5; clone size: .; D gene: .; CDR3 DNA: TGTGCCAGCAGCTGGACAGATTCCCAAGAGACCCAGTACTTC; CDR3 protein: CASSWTDSQETQYF
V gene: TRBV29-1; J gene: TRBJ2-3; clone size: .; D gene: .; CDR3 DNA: TGCAGCGTTGATGGCGGATCAGATACGCAGTATTTT; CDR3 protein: CSVDGGSDTQYF
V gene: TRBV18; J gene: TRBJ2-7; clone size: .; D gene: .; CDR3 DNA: TGTGCCAGCTCACCTAGCCCCAGCTCCTACGAGCAGTACTTC; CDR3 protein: CASSPSPSSYEQYF
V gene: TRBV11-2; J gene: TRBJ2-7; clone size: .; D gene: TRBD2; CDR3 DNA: TGTGCCAGCAGCCTCAGCGGGAGGCCCTACGAGCAGTACTTC; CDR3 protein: CASSLSGRPYEQYF
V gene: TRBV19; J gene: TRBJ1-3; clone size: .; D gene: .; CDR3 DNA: TGTGCCAGTAGTGAGGCGCCCGGTTCTGGAAACACCATATATTTT; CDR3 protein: CASSEAPGSGNTIYF